This T cell receptor (beta chain) was recovered during a study of molecular identifiers for immune sequencing clone quantification. Study details: In replicates, RNA taken from around 20,000 or 100,000 naive CD8 cells was divided five ways, and four portions underwent sequencing.

This clonotype was counted between two and nine times. CDR3 length: 21 residues. Germline CDR1 DFQATT, CDR2 SNEGSKA (reference sequence). Trimming at V came to 5 bases and at J to 4 bases, leaving 23 bases not matched to a gene. Naive CD8 T cells underwent sorting with the CD8+CD4-CCR7+CD45RA+ definition. Methods described previously, with TCR primers listed, were used for bulk TCR libraries. Each CDR3 protein gets one entry after TCRdb re-called the PCR reads with MiXCR. The sample records around 470,000 distinct CDR3 sequences, 20% to 25% being singletons. The receptor comes from a human donor in good health. Some libraries in this study had Jurkat cell RNA spiked in. The chain recombines TRBV20-1 with TRBJ2-2, with TRBD2 matching over 12 bases. Sequencing was done on a sample of naive CD8+ T cells from blood, with Jurkat cell RNA spiked in. Subset of the sample: FACS-sorted CD8+CD4-CCR7+CD45RA+ naive T cells. The CDR3 reads CSAPLGLAGGGSRVVTGELFF. Here the CDR3 DNA reads TGCAGTGCTCCCCTCGGGCTAGCGGGAGGGGGGTCTCGAGTTGTCACCGGGGAGCTGTTTTTT.